This T cell receptor (beta chain) was obtained from a study of cytomegalovirus exposure and HLA in healthy donors. Sequenced by immunoSEQ multiplex PCR; TCRdb stores in-frame clones only, minus some. Of 150,000 to 200,000 clones listed, about 90% are singletons. This TCR was sampled from a woman between 18 and 29 years old in good health and CMV-seropositive. Sequenced sample: PBMCs.

The CDR3 loop reads CASRELTGGHNSPLHF. The CDR3 DNA is TGTGCCAGCAGGGAATTGACAGGGGGCCATAATTCACCCCTCCACTTT. The gene calls are TRBV2 and TRBJ1-6; TRBD1 agrees at 10 bases. CDR1 is SNHLY, CDR2 FYNNEI, per germline. The CDR3 totals 16 residues. Trimming removed 6 bases from V and 5 bases from J; junction bases left unmatched: 7.